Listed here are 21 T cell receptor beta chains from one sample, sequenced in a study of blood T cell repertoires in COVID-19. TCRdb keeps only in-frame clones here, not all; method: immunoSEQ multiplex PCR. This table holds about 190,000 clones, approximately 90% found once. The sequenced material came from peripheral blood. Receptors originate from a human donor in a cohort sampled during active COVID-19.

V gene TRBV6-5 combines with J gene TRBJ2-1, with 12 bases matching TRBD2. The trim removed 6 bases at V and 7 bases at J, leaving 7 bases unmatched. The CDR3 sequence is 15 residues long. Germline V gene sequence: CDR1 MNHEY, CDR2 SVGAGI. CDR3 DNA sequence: TGTGCCAGCAGACTGACTAGCGGGAGTTTTAATGAGCAGTTCTTC. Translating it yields CASRLTSGSFNEQFF.

The CDR3 loop is CASSFPSAGSGYQETQYF. The CDR3 DNA reads as TGTGCCAGCAGTTTCCCTTCCGCGGGGAGCGGGTACCAAGAGACCCAGTACTTC. The V gene is TRBV28, the J gene TRBJ2-5; a weak D match, TRBD2 (6 bases). V was trimmed by 3 bases and J by 0 bases, leaving 20 bases between them. The CDR3 has 18 residues. Germline V gene lookup returns CDR1 MDHEN and CDR2 SYDVKM.

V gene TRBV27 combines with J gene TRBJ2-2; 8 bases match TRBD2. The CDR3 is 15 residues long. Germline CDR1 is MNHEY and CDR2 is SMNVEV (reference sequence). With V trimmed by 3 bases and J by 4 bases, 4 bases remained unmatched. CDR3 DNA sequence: TGTGCCAGCAGTTTTTTCGGGGGGGCCACCGGGGAGCTGTTTTTT. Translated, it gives CASSFFGGATGELFF.

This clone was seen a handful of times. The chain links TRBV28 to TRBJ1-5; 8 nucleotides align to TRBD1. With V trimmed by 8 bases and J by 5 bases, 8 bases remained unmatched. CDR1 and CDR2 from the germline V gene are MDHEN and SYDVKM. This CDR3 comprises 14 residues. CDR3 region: CASRQGTGYQPQHF. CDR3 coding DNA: TGTGCCAGCCGTCAGGGGACAGGATATCAGCCCCAGCATTTT.

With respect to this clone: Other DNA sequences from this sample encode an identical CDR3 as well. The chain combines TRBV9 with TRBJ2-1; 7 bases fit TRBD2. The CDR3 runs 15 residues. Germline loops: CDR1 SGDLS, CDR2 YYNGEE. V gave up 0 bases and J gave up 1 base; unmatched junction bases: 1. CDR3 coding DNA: TGTGCCAGCAGCGTAGGGCGGGGGTCCTACAATGAGCAGTTCTTC. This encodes CASSVGRGSYNEQFF.

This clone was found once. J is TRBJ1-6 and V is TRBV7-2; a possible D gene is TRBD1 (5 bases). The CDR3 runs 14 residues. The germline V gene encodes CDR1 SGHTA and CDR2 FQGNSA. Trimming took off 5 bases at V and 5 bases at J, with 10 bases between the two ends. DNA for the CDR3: TGTGCCAGCAGCCCGGGGGGTAATAATTCACCCCTCCACTTT. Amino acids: CASSPGGNNSPLHF. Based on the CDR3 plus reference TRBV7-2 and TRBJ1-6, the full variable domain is GAGVSQSPSNKVTEKGKDVELRCDPISGHTALYWYRQSLGQGLEFLIYFQGNSAPDKSGLPSDRFSAERTGGSVSTLTIQRTQQEDSAVYLCASSPGGNNSPLHFGNGTRLTVT.

CDR3 bases: TGCGCCAGCAGCCAAGTGGGTCAGGGAAGAAGCTCCTATAATTCACCCCTCCACTTT. Translated, it gives CASSQVGQGRSSYNSPLHF. This rearrangement joins TRBV4-3 to TRBJ1-6; a possible D gene is TRBD1 (5 bases). Trimming cost V 1 base and J 0 bases, with 16 bases left between them. The CDR3 covers 19 residues. In germline, CDR1 is LGHNA, CDR2 YSLEER.

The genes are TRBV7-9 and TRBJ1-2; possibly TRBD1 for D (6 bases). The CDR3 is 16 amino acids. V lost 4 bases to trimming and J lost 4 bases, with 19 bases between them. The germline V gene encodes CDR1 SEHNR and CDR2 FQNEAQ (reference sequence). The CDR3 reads CASSSVETGRVYGYTF. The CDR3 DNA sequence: TGTGCCAGCAGCTCAGTGGAAACAGGGCGAGTCTATGGCTACACCTTC.

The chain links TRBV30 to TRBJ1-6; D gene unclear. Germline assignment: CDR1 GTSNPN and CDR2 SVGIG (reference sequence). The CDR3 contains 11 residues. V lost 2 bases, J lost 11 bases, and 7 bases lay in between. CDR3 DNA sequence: TGTGCCTGGAGTATAACACCACCCCTCCACTTT. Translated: CAWSITPPLHF.

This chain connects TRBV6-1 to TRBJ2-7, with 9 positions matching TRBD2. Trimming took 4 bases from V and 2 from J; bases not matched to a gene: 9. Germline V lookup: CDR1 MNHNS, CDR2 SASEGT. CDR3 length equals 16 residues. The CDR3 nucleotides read TGTGCCAGCAGTGGATCCGGGACTAGCAGTGCCTACGAGCAGTACTTC. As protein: CASSGSGTSSAYEQYF.

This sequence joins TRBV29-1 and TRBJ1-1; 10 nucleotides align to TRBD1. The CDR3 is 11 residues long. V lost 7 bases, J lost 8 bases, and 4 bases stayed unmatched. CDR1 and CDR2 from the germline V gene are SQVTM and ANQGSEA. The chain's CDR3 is CSGDRGLEAFF. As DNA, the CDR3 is TGCAGCGGGGACAGGGGATTGGAAGCTTTCTTT. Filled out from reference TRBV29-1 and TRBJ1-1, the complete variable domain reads SAVISQKPSRDICQRGTSLTIQCQVDSQVTMMFWYRQQPGQSLTLIATANQGSEATYESGFVIDKFPISRPNLTFSTLTVSNMSPEDSSIYLCSGDRGLEAFFGQGTRLTVV.

CDR3 sequence: CASSNPKGGISLSGANVLTF. The CDR3 coding sequence is TGTGCCAGCAGCAATCCTAAAGGCGGAATATCTTTGTCTGGGGCCAACGTCCTGACTTTC. This chain joins TRBV21-1 and TRBJ2-6; TRBD2 is the table's D call and was not checked against the DNA. TRBV21-1 is designated a pseudogene. CDR3 size: 20 residues.

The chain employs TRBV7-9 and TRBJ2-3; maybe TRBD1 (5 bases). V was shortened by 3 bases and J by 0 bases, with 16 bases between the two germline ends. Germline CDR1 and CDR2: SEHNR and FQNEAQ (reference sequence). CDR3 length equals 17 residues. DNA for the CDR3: TGTGCCAGCAGCTTCGGACGTAGGGGTGGGAGCACAGATACGCAGTATTTT. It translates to CASSFGRRGGSTDTQYF.

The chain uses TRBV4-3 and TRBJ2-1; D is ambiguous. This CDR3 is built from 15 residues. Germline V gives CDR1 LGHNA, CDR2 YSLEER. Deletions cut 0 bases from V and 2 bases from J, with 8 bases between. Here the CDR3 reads CASSQDAAPYNEQFF. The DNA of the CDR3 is TGCGCCAGCAGCCAAGATGCGGCCCCCTACAATGAGCAGTTCTTC.

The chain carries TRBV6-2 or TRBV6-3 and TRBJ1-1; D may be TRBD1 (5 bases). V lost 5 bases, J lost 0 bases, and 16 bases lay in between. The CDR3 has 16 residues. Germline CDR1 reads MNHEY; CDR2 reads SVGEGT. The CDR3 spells CASSPAPQGLNTEAFF. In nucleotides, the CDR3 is TGTGCCAGCAGTCCCGCTCCGCAGGGTTTGAACACTGAAGCTTTCTTT.

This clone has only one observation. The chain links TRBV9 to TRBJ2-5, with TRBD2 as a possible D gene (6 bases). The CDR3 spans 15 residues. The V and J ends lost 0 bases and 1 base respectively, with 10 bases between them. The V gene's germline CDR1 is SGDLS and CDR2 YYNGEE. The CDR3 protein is CASSVVSGSQETQYF. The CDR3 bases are TGTGCCAGCAGCGTAGTCAGCGGGTCCCAAGAGACCCAGTACTTC. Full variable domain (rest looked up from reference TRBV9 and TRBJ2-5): DSGVTQTPKHLITATGQRVTLRCSPRSGDLSVYWYQQSLDQGLQFLIQYYNGEERAKGNILERFSAQQFPDLHSELNLSSLELGDSALYFCASSVVSGSQETQYFGPGTRLLVL.

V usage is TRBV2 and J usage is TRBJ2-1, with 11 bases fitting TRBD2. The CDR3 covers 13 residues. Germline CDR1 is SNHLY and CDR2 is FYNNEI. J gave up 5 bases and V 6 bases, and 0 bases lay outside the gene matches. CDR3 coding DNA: TGTGCCAGCAGACTAGCGGGAGACAATGAGCAGTTCTTC. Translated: CASRLAGDNEQFF.

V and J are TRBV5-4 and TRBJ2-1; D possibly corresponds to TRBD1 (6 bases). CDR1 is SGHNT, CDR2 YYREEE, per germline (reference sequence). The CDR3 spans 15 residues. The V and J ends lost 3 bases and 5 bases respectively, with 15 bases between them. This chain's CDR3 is CASSSVPDRNNEQFF. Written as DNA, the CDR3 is TGTGCCAGCAGCTCGGTGCCAGACAGGAACAATGAGCAGTTCTTC.

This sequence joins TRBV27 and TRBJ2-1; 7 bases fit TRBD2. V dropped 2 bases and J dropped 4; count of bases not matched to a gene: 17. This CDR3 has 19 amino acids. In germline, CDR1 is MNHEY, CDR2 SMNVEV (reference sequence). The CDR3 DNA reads TGTGCCAGCAGTTTAGAGCCCCCACTCGGCGCGGGAGTGTACAATGAGCAGTTCTTC. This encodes CASSLEPPLGAGVYNEQFF.

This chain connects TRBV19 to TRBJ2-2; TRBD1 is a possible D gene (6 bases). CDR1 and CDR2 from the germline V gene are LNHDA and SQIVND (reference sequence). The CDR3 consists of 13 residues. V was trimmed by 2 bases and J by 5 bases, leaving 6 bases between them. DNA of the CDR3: TGTGCCAGTAGTATAAGGGGGACCGGGGAGCTGTTTTTT. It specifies CASSIRGTGELFF.

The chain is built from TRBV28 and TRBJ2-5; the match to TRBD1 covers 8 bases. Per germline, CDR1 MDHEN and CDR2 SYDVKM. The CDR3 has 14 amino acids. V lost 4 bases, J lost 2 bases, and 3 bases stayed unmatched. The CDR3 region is CASSSRTGQETQYF. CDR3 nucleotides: TGTGCCAGCAGTTCCAGGACAGGGCAAGAGACCCAGTACTTC.